The present T cell receptor (beta chain) was sequenced within a study of T cell responses to AZD1222 COVID-19 vaccine. Notes on the study in general: Spike-specific TCR breadth and depth went up after people got two AZD1222 doses. Reportedly, nearly half the spike-specific TCRs target unmutated variant regions. Repertoire samples came only from after the peak T cell response.

As for this clone: Its antigen is still unknown.

Only in-frame clones appear in the TCRdb table, and some are missing; sequencing was by immunoSEQ multiplex PCR. The sample holds about 120,000 clones, roughly 89% seen once. This CDR3 comprises 16 residues. Per the germline V gene, CDR1 is LGHDT and CDR2 is YNNKEL (reference sequence). Trimming cost V 0 bases and J 2 bases, with 10 bases left between them. The V gene is TRBV3-1 (or the pseudogene TRBV3-2), the J gene TRBJ1-4; tentative D call: TRBD1 (5 bases). The sequence was obtained from an adult in good health. The source material was peripheral blood, sampled on day 0 of AZD1222 vaccination. This CDR3 reads CASSQDTGRTNEKLFF. The CDR3 nucleotides are TGTGCCAGCAGCCAAGATACAGGAAGGACTAATGAAAAACTGTTTTTT.